This T cell receptor (beta chain) was profiled in a study of T cell repertoires in cytomegalovirus infection. From the reads, TCRdb called clonotypes with MiXCR, one entry per CDR3 protein. The sample lists more than 85,000 distinct CDR3 sequences, approximately 15% occurring once. This CDR3 is built from 13 residues. V was cut by 3 bases and J by 12 bases, with 12 bases left in between. There are many counts of this clonotype. Sequencing was carried out using PBMCs. This chain connects TRBV12-3 or TRBV12-4 to TRBJ2-6; either TRBD1 or TRBD2 may supply D (6 bases each). This clonotype was sampled from a human donor in good health (CMV status not recorded). Some clones in this sample may be carry-over from other donors' samples. The CDR3 sequence is CASSFSGARVLTF. In nucleotides, the CDR3 is TGTGCCAGCAGTTTTTCGGGGGCCCGCGTCCTGACTTTC.